A selection of T cell receptor beta chains follows, all from one sample in a study of radiation and T cells in renal cell carcinoma. The method was immunoSEQ multiplex PCR; TCRdb's version includes in-frame clones alone and lacks a portion of them. There are around 95,000 clones in the sample; around 83% occur only once, and under 8.5% lies in the top ten. The specimen comprised blood, sampled from a patient whose treatment included radiotherapy and nephrectomy. The receptors were gathered from a man between 60 and 75 years old with renal cell carcinoma. Both conserved end residues are trimmed from each CDR3.

v_call: TRBV5-1
cdr3_aa: ASSGMEGETQY

v_call: TRBV15
cdr3_aa: ATSTDRGYSNQPQH

v_call: TRBV28
cdr3_aa: ASSFQGNTGELF

v_call: TRBV25-1
cdr3_aa: ASRLTGGAGEKLF

v_call: TRBV6-1
cdr3_aa: ASSEFTDYTEAF

v_call: TRBV5-4
cdr3_aa: ASSLMGGNNSPLH

v_call: TRBV29-1
cdr3_aa: SVAFGTASSDEQY

v_call: TRBV14
cdr3_aa: ASSPSWTVSTDTQY

v_call: TRBV4-1
cdr3_aa: ASSQVGGVGTEAF

v_call: TRBV28
cdr3_aa: ASSWTGPLANEKLF

v_call: TRBV25-1
cdr3_aa: ASSEWGQNTEAF

v_call: TRBV30
cdr3_aa: AWSRGYVTQY

v_call: TRBV6-5
cdr3_aa: ASSYGIGVATEAF

v_call: TRBV11-3
cdr3_aa: ASSKGGSTDTQY

v_call: TRBV4-1
cdr3_aa: ASSLRQGAFNEKLF

v_call: TRBV5-1
cdr3_aa: ASSLLTGGVNNSPLH